This TCR beta chain was recovered during a study of shared clonotypes between healthy human individuals (dated by TCRdb to the early 2020s). Context from the whole study: A couple of women and three men aged 18 to 49 years were included in the cohort. For each donor, CD4 naive and CD4 memory were each run on three plates, CD8 naive on two plates, and CD8 memory on one plate. Blood TCR repertoires of roughly 5 healthy adults were deeply sequenced to estimate repertoire size and the extent of clonotype sharing between individuals. To increase sequencing depth and limit assay-specific biases, TCR repertoire library preparation and sequencing were carried out by different laboratories using diverse techniques. Per donor, leukapheresis produced somewhere between about 0.94 and 9 billion PBMCs.

Using the deep immunoSEQ assay, multiplex PCR amplified TCR CDR3 regions from genomic DNA. Extracted genomic DNA from each cell subset was distributed evenly across all wells of several immunoSEQ 96-well plates, and each plate was treated as a replicate. For sorted subsets, 200 ng of genomic DNA, equivalent to 25,000 to 35,000 T cell genomes, went into each replicate PCR. Purified libraries were quantified with a Qubit 3.0 fluorometer, sized on a Bioanalyzer 2100, and re-quantified with the KAPA Library Quantification kit. Every immunoSEQ 96-well plate was sequenced on a dedicated single-read 150-cycle Illumina NextSeq 550 flow cell. Per the original workflow: The immunoSEQ output contained only junctional sequences without quality scores, so filtering could not match that applied to full-length reads. Sequences were annotated with PyIR, a Python wrapper for IgBLAST v1.9, and V/J genes and CDR3 were assigned using IMGT germline references. Any read was removed if the V/J assignment was weak (E-value above 1e-6), the CDR3 was missing, or the read contained stop codons, out-of-frame junctions, or ambiguous translated residues. V3J clonotypes were defined by identical inferred V gene, J gene, and CDR3 amino acid sequence. Percentage overlap between repertoires was calculated by dividing the number of shared unique clonotypes by the size of the smaller repertoire. Richness of each repertoire was evaluated using RTK rarefaction, the Chao1 estimator, and Recon v2.1 estimates of unobserved clonotypes. Generation probabilities for all TCRbeta clonotypes obtained by the gDNA method from four donors were computed using OLGA. TCRdb mirrors the immuneACCESS table, restricted to in-frame sequences. Some clones are absent from its copies; in checked studies, under half trace to an unresolved V gene, and the reason for the others is unknown. V, J and clone size were drawn from that table, and D and trimming were deduced from the DNA. Here the sample has under 200,000 clones; approximately 92% occur a single time. Together, the top ten hold around 0.067% of the sample.

Concerning this clone: Its antigen is unknown. No quality values exist for individual bases; no much larger clone is one base distant.

The study at large found these results: Across a handful of donors, 4.5% to 6.5% of naive CD4, approximately 3.6% of naive CD8, approximately 2.5% of memory CD4, and around 0.4% of memory CD8 clonotypes were shared. Estimated clonotype richness was generally larger for naive than for memory subsets. Pairwise subsampling led to the expectation that sequencing depth would affect the degree of clonotype sharing among donors. Incomplete sequencing was indicated by rarefaction of sorted-subset datasets, despite the large sequencing depth. Sampling was restricted to blood, and TCR repertoires in tissues likely differ from the TCR repertoires found in blood. Because the study included a small number of donors, the genetic and exposure-history diversity represented was limited. Compared with non-shared clonotypes, the clonotypes found in all four sorted-subset donors had higher generation probabilities.

V is shortened by 0 bases, J by 5 bases, and the region joining them spans 8 bases. The CDR3 numbers 13 residues from cysteine through phenylalanine. Of all the DNA, just the CDR3 is kept, 39 bases in frame from base 1. Via the germline V gene, CDR1 is SGHRS and CDR2 YFSETQ. Healthy HIV-negative adults with no recently reported acute infections or vaccinations were included as donors. Every donor was a Caucasian adult living in Nashville, Tennessee, USA. Magnetic negative selection was used to enrich CD4+ T cells, after which naive cells were positively selected on CD45RA and the negative fraction became the memory subset. After blood collection by leukapheresis, PBMCs were isolated using Ficoll-Histopaque density gradient centrifugation and then cryopreserved in the vapor phase of liquid nitrogen. Purity and quantity of every magnetically sorted T cell population were checked by analytical flow cytometry. From each sorted fraction, genomic DNA was isolated and quantified by UV absorbance on a Nanodrop 2000c.

The sequenced sample was naive CD4+ T cells sorted from blood. The label giving this sample's cell subset or site can be read as: CD45RA+ positively selected. This clonotype was obtained from a woman aged 30 to 39 in good health. This sequence uses TRBV5-1 and TRBJ2-5; no confident D gene assignment can be made. The CDR3 reads as follows: CASSLVGRETQYF. The nucleotide sequence is TGCGCCAGCAGCTTGGTCGGGCGGGAGACCCAGTACTTC.